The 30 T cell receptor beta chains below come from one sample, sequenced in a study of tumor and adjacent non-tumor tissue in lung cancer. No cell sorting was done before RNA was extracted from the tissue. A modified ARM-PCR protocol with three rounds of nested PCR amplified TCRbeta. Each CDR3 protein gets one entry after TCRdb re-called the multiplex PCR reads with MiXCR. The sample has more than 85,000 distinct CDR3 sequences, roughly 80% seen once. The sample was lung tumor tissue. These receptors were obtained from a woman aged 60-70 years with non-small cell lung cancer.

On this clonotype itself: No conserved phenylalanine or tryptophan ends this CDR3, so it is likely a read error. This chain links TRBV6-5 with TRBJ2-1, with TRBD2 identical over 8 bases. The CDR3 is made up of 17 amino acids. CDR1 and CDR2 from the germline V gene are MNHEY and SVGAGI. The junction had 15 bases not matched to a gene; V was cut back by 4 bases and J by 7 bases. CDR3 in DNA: TGTGCCAGCAGTTTCTCGATCCCTAGCGGGTCTCGGAATGAGCAGTTCTTA. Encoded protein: CASSFSIPSGSRNEQFL.

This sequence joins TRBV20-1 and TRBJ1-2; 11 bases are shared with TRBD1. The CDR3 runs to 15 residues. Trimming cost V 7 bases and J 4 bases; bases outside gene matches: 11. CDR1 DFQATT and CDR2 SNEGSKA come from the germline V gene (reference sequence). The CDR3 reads CSVSSDRGRSYGYTF. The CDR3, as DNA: TGCAGTGTTAGTTCGGACAGGGGGCGTAGCTATGGCTACACCTTC.

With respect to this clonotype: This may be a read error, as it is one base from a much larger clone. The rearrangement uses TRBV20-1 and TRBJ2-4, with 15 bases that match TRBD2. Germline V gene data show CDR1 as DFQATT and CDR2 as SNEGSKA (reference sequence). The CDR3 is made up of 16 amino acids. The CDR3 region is CSPGLAGGEAKNIHYF. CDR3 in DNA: TGCAGTCCGGGACTAGCGGGGGGTGAGGCCAAAAACATTCACTACTTC.

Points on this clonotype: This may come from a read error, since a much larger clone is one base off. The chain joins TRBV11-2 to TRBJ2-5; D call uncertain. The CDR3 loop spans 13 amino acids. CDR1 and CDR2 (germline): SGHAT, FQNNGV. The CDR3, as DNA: TGTGTCAGCAGCTTAGATCCTTCGGGGACCCAGTACTTC. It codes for CVSSLDPSGTQYF.

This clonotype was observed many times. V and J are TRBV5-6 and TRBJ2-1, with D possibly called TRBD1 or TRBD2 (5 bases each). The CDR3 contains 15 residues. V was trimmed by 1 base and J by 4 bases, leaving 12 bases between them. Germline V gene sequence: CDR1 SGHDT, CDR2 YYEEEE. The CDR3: CASSLKGEPYNEQFF. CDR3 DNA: TGTGCCAGCAGCTTGAAAGGGGAGCCGTACAATGAGCAGTTCTTC.

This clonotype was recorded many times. The CDR3 protein is CASSQVGGNQPQHF. Written as DNA, the CDR3 is TGTGCCAGCAGCCAAGTAGGCGGTAATCAGCCCCAGCATTTT. This chain uses TRBV4-2 with TRBJ1-5; no firm D call. CDR3 length equals 14 residues. The V end lost 1 base, the J end lost 4 bases, and 8 bases lay between the germline ends. Germline loops: CDR1 LGHNA, CDR2 YNFKEQ.

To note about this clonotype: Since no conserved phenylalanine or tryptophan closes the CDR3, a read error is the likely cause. The DNA for the CDR3 is TGCGGTACTAGAGATCCCAGGGAAGGGGCAGAGACCCAGTACCTC. Residues: CGTRDPREGAETQYL. The gene calls are TRBV20-1 and TRBJ2-5; D may correspond to TRBD1 or TRBD2 (5 bases each). Germline values: CDR1 DFQATT, CDR2 SNEGSKA (reference sequence). The CDR3 runs to 15 residues.

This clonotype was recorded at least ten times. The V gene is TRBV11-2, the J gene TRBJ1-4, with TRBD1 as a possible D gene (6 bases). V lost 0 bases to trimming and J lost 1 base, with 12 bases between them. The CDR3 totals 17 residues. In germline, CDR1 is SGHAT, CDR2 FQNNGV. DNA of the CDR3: TGTGCCAGCAGCTTAGATTCGAGGGGACAAACTAATGAAAAACTGTTTTTT. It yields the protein CASSLDSRGQTNEKLFF.

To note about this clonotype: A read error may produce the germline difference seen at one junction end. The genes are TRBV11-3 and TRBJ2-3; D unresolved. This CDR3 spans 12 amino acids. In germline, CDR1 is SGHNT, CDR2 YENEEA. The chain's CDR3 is CASSLNSDTQYF. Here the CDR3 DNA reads TGTGCCAGTAGCTTAAACTCAGATACGCAGTATTTT.

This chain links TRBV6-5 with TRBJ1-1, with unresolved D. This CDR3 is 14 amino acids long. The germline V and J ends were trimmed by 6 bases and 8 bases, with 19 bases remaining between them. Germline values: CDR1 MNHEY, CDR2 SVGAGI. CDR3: CASSPPPSNSEAFF. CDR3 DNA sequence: TGTGCCAGCAGCCCTCCCCCTAGCAACTCCGAAGCTTTCTTT.

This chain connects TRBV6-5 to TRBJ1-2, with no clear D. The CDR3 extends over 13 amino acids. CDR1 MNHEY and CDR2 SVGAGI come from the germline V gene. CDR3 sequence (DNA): TGTGTCAGGAGCCCGGACCTTGGAGGCGGCTACACCTTC. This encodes CVRSPDLGGGYTF.

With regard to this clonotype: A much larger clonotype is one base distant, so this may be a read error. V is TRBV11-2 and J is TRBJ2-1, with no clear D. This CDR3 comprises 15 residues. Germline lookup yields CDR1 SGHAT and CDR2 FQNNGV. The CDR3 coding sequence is TGTACCAGCAGCTTGAGGATAGCAATGCACAATGAGCAGTTCTTC. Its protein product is CTSSLRIAMHNEQFF.

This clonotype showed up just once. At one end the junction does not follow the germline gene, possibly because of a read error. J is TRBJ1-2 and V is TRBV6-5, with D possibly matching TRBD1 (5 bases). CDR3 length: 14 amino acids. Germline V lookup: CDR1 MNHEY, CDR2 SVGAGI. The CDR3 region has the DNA TGTGCCAGGAGTTACTCGCGGGGGTGGTATGGCTACACATTC. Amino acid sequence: CARSYSRGWYGYTF.

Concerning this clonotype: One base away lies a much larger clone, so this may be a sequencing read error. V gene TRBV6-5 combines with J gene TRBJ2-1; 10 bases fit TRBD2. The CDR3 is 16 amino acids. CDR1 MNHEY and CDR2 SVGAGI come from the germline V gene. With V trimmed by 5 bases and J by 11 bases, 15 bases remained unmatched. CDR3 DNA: TGTGCCAGCAGTACCCAGCGGGGGGGGGGTGAAGGTAAGCAGTTCTTC. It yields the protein CASSTQRGGGEGKQFF.

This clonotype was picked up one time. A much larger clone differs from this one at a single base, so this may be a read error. The CDR3 coding sequence is TGTGCCAGCAGATTCTTAGCGGGGGGGCGGGAACAGTTCTTC. Translated, it gives CASRFLAGGREQFF. The chain links TRBV28 to TRBJ2-1; 11 bases agree with TRBD2. CDR3 length: 14 amino acids. Germline CDR1 MDHEN, CDR2 SYDVKM. V lost 6 bases, J lost 13 bases, and 11 bases stayed unmatched.

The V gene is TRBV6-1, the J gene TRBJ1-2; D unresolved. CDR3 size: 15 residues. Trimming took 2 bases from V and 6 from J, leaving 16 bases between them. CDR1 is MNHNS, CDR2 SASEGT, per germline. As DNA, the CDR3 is TGTGCCAGCAGTGAAAGTAAGACAAGGCCTCATGGCTACACCTTC. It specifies CASSESKTRPHGYTF.

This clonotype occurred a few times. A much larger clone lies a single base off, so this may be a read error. In DNA, the CDR3 is TGTGCCAGCATCACTCGCAGGGCCCCCGGAACTGAAGCTTTCTTT. Its protein product is CASITRRAPGTEAFF. The rearrangement uses TRBV6-2 or TRBV6-3 and TRBJ1-1; possibly TRBD1 for D (5 bases). Deletions cut 7 bases from V and 5 bases from J, with 20 bases between. The CDR3 contains 15 residues. CDR1 and CDR2 from the germline V gene are MNHEY and SVGEGT.

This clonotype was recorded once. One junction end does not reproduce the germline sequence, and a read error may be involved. CDR3 in amino acids: CASSLGGETAYEQYF. The CDR3 DNA is TGTGCCAGCAGTTTAGGCGGGGAAACGGCCTACGAGCAGTACTTC. The chain links TRBV11-2 to TRBJ2-7, with D tentatively TRBD2 (6 bases). The CDR3 length is 15 residues. In germline, CDR1 is SGHAT, CDR2 FQNNGV.

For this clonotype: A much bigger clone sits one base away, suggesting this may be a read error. The DNA for the CDR3 is TGTGCCAGCAGCTCCGGACAGGGGGCTTCACCCGTCCACTTT. This translates into CASSSGQGASPVHF. The chain uses TRBV11-2 and TRBJ1-6, with 11 positions matching TRBD1. CDR3 size: 14 residues. Germline V CDR1 and CDR2: SGHAT, FQNNGV.

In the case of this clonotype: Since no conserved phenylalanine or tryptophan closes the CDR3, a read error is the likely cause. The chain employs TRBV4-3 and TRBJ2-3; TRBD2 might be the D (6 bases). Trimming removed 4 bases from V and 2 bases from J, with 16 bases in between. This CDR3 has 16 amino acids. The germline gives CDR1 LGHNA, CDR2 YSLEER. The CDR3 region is CASSRARGRYTDTQYV. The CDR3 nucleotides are TGCGCCAGCAGCCGAGCACGGGGGAGATACACAGATACGCAGTATGTT.

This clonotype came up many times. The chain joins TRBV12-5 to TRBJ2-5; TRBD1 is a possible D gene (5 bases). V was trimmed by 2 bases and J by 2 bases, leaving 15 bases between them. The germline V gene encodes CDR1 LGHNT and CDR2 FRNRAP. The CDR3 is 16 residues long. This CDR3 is CASGLTNLGRQETQYF. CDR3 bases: TGTGCTAGTGGTTTGACCAATTTGGGGCGGCAAGAGACCCAGTACTTC.

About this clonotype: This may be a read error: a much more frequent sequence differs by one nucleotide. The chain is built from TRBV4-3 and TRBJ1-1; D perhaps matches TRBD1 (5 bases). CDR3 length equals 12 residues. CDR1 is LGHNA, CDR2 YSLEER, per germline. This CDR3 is CASSNPQGGALF. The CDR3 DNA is TGCGCCAGCAGCAACCCCCAGGGAGGAGCTTTATTT.

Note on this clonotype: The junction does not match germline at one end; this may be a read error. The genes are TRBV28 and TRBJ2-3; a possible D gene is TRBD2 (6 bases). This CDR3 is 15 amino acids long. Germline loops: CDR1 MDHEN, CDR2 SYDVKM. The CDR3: CACSPGDSGLDTRYF. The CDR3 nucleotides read TGTGCCTGCAGTCCTGGGGACTCGGGCCTGGATACGCGGTATTTT. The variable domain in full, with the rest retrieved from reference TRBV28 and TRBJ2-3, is DVKVTQSSRYLVKRTGEKVFLECVQDMDHENMFWYRQDPGLGLRLIYFSYDVKMKEKGDIPEGYSVSREKKERFSLILESASTNQTSMYLCACSPGDSGLDTRYFGPGTRLTVL.

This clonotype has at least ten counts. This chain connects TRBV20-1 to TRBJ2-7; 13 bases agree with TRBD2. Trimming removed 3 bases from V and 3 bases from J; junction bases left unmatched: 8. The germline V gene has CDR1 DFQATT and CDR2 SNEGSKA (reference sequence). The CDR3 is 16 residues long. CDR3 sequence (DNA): TGCAGTGCTAGGGGGGGACTAGCGGGGATTTTCTACGAGCAGTACTTC. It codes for CSARGGLAGIFYEQYF.

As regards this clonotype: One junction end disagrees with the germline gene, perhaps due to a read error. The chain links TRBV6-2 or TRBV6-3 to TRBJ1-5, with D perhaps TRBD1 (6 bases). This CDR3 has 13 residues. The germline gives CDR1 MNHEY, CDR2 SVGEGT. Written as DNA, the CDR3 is TGTGCCAGCATGGGACAATGGAATCAGCCCCATCATTTT. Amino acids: CASMGQWNQPHHF.

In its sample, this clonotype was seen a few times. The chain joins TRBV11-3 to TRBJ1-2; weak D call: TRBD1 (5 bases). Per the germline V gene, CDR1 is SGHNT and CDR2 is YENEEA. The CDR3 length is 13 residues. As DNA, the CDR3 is TGTGTCAGGAGTTGGGGCGCAACAGAAGGCTACACCTTC. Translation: CVRSWGATEGYTF.

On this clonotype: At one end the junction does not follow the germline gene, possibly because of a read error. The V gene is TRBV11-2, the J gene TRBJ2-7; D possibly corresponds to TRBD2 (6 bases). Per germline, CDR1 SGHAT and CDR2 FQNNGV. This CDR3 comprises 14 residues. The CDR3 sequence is CVSSLSTGRAGQYF. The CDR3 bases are TGTGTCAGCAGCTTATCCACCGGGAGAGCCGGGCAGTACTTC.

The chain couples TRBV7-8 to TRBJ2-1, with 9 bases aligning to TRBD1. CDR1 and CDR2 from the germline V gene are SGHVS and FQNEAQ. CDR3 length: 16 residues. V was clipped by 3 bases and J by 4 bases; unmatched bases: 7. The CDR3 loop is CASSFVGGTGYNEQFF. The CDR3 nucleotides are TGTGCCAGCAGCTTTGTAGGGGGGACAGGGTACAATGAGCAGTTCTTC.

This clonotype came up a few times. The CDR3 loop is CASSQGSVSTGELFF. The CDR3 DNA reads as TGTGCCAGCAGCCAAGGTTCGGTGAGCACCGGGGAGCTGTTTTTT. J is TRBJ2-2 and V is TRBV4-2; D not certain. Germline CDR1 LGHNA, CDR2 YNFKEQ. This CDR3 spans 15 amino acids. Trimming took off 1 base at V and 4 bases at J, with 10 bases between the two ends.

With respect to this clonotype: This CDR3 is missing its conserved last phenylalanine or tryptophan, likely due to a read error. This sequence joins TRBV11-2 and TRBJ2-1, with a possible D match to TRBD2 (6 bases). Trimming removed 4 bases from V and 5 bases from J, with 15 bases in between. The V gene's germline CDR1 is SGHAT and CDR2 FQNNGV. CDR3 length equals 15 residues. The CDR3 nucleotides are TGTGCCAGCAGCTGGGGGGTGGTGACAGACAATGAGCAGTTCTTA. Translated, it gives CASSWGVVTDNEQFL.